The rows below give T cell receptor beta chains drawn from one sample of a study of blood T cell repertoires in COVID-19. The repertoire was sequenced with immunoSEQ multiplex PCR; TCRdb's copy has only in-frame clones and lacks some. The table lists roughly 80,000 clones, approximately 83% of them singletons. Sample: peripheral blood. The receptor set was obtained from a human donor in a cohort sampled during active COVID-19. The CDR3 runs from the conserved cysteine through the conserved F or W. D genes are given only for firm matches. Only some rows state a clone size, as once, few, many or a class for expanded clones.

once NA TRBJ2-7 TRBV21-1 CALSSQGLAYEQYF TGTGCCCTCTCATCACAGGGTTTGGCCTACGAGCAGTACTTC
NA TRBD2 TRBJ2-2 TRBV7-9 CASSFLRRAGARTGELFF TGTGCCAGCAGCTTCCTTAGGCGAGCGGGGGCCCGGACCGGGGAGCTGTTTTTT
NA NA TRBJ2-1 TRBV15 CATSRVSGVSSYNEQFF TGTGCCACCAGCAGAGTTTCAGGGGTTAGCTCCTACAATGAGCAGTTCTTC
NA TRBD1 TRBJ2-1 TRBV5-1 CASSRRDRSSYNEQFF TGCGCCAGCAGCCGTCGGGACAGAAGCTCCTACAATGAGCAGTTCTTC
NA NA TRBJ2-5 TRBV7-7 CASSSYAGTQYF TGTGCCAGCAGCTCATACGCCGGGACCCAGTACTTC
NA NA TRBJ1-1 TRBV29-1 CSVEGRDSRATEAFF TGCAGCGTTGAAGGGAGGGACTCTAGGGCGACTGAAGCTTTCTTT
NA TRBD2 TRBJ2-1 TRBV5-1 CASSSGTGAGGRNEQFF TGCGCCAGCAGCTCAGGGACAGGAGCGGGAGGGAGGAATGAGCAGTTCTTC
NA TRBD2 TRBJ2-3 TRBV5-1 CASSVLAGSTDTQYF TGCGCCAGCAGCGTACTAGCGGGATCCACAGATACGCAGTATTTT
NA TRBD2 TRBJ2-7 TRBV28 CASSLSTSGAYEQYF TGTGCCAGCAGTTTATCGACTAGCGGTGCCTACGAGCAGTACTTC
NA NA TRBJ2-1 TRBV7-2 CASSLGVGAYNEQFF TGTGCCAGCAGCTTAGGGGTAGGGGCCTACAATGAGCAGTTCTTC
few TRBD1 TRBJ2-3 TRBV5-1 CASGRTGTPTDTQYF TGCGCCAGCGGACGGACAGGGACTCCCACAGATACGCAGTATTTT
medium-sized NA TRBJ2-1 TRBV9 CASSVEDSSYNEQFF TGTGCCAGCAGCGTAGAGGACAGCTCCTACAATGAGCAGTTCTTC
NA NA TRBJ2-7 TRBV27 CASRLVGASYEQYF TGTGCCAGCAGATTGGTGGGGGCCTCCTACGAGCAGTACTTC
NA TRBD2 TRBJ2-7 TRBV27 CASSYSGRRYEQYF TGTGCCAGCAGTTATAGCGGGAGGAGGTACGAGCAGTACTTC
once TRBD1 TRBJ2-3 TRBV14 CASSQGTGVHSTDTQYF TGTGCCAGCAGCCAAGGAACAGGGGTTCACTCCACAGATACGCAGTATTTT
few NA TRBJ2-7 TRBV7-9 CASSPQDTSYEQYF TGTGCCAGCAGCCCCCAGGACACCTCCTACGAGCAGTACTTC
once TRBD2 TRBJ2-3 TRBV9 CASSVETSGIAQYF TGTGCCAGCAGCGTAGAAACTAGCGGGATCGCGCAGTATTTT
NA NA TRBJ1-3 TRBV5-6 CASMGGYFNLGNTIYF TGTGCCAGCATGGGGGGTTACTTCAACCTCGGAAACACCATATATTTT
NA NA TRBJ1-1 TRBV5-4 CASSHDSMNTEAFF TGTGCCAGCAGTCATGATTCTATGAACACTGAAGCTTTCTTT
NA NA TRBJ2-7 TRBV21-1 CASSKEVAGGRDEQYF TGTGCCAGCAGCAAAGAAGTAGCGGGAGGCCGGGACGAGCAGTACTTC
NA TRBD1 TRBJ2-7 TRBV10-3 CAISGYPGQSTYEQYF TGTGCCATCAGTGGATATCCGGGACAGTCGACCTACGAGCAGTACTTC
once TRBD1 TRBJ2-3 TRBV6-2/TRBV6-3 CASRPTGGDTQYF TGTGCCAGCAGACCTACAGGGGGAGATACGCAGTATTTT
NA NA TRBJ2-3 TRBV9 CASSVEIAADTQYF TGTGCCAGCAGCGTAGAGATAGCAGCAGATACGCAGTATTTT
NA NA TRBJ1-4 TRBV3-1/TRBV3-2 CASSLSEGRREKLFF TGTGCCAGCAGCCTGAGCGAGGGTAGACGAGAAAAACTGTTTTTT
NA TRBD1 TRBJ2-3 TRBV5-1 CASSRTGGTDTQYF TGCGCCAGCAGCCGGACAGGGGGCACAGATACGCAGTATTTT
NA NA TRBJ2-2 TRBV13 CASQKERVIAGELFF TGTGCCAGCCAAAAAGAGAGGGTGATAGCCGGGGAGCTGTTTTTT
NA TRBD1 TRBJ2-7 TRBV4-1 CASSPIPRQGARGSYEQYF TGCGCCAGCAGCCCTATTCCCCGACAGGGGGCAAGGGGCTCCTACGAGCAGTACTTC
NA TRBD1 TRBJ1-1 TRBV7-3 CASSIQGSNTEAFF TGTGCCAGCAGTATACAGGGGTCTAACACTGAAGCTTTCTTT
NA TRBD1 TRBJ2-7 TRBV18 CASSQTGIEQYF TGTGCCAGCTCACAGACAGGGATTGAGCAGTACTTC
NA NA TRBJ2-3 TRBV5-4 CASSLAAGDTQYF TGTGCCAGCAGCTTGGCGGCGGGAGATACGCAGTATTTT
few TRBD1 TRBJ1-5 TRBV19 CASSKGQDSNQPQHF TGTGCCAGTAGTAAGGGACAGGACAGCAATCAGCCCCAGCATTTT
NA TRBD1 TRBJ2-7 TRBV15 CATSRERRTGNYEQYF TGTGCCACCAGCAGAGAGAGGAGGACAGGGAACTACGAGCAGTACTTC
NA TRBD2 TRBJ2-1 TRBV5-1 CASSWGLAGAPGGNNEQFF TGCGCCAGCAGCTGGGGACTAGCGGGGGCGCCTGGGGGGAACAATGAGCAGTTCTTC
NA TRBD1 TRBJ2-7 TRBV7-9 CASSPRAGGQYEQYF TGTGCCAGCAGCCCCCGGGCAGGGGGACAATACGAGCAGTACTTC
NA NA TRBJ1-5 TRBV7-9 CASSTQGGNQPQHF TGTGCCAGCAGCACCCAGGGTGGCAATCAGCCCCAGCATTTT
NA NA TRBJ2-7 TRBV11-3 CASSSQGTDEQYF TGTGCCAGCAGCTCGCAGGGGACGGACGAGCAGTACTTC
NA NA TRBJ2-2 TRBV9 CASSFSGTNTGELFF TGTGCCAGCAGCTTCTCCGGGACGAACACCGGGGAGCTGTTTTTT
NA NA TRBJ2-2 TRBV27 CASRAGTLNTGELFF TGTGCCAGCAGAGCGGGGACATTGAACACCGGGGAGCTGTTTTTT
NA TRBD1 TRBJ1-1 TRBV7-3 CASSRQGNTEAFF TGTGCCAGCAGCCGACAGGGGAACACTGAAGCTTTCTTT
NA TRBD2 TRBJ2-2 TRBV7-3 CASSRGAGELFF TGCGCCAGCAGCCGGGGGGCCGGGGAGCTGTTTTTT
NA NA TRBJ2-4 TRBV9 CASSVGGSQNIQYF TGTGCCAGCAGCGTAGGAGGATCCCAAAACATTCAGTACTTC
NA NA TRBJ2-7 TRBV28 CASIDSGIYEQYF TGTGCCAGCATCGATAGCGGAATCTACGAGCAGTACTTC
NA TRBD1 TRBJ1-2 TRBV24-1 CATSDPGQGADYGYTF TGTGCCACCAGTGATCCGGGACAGGGGGCCGACTATGGCTACACCTTC
NA TRBD1 TRBJ2-7 TRBV5-1 CASRPGQGYEQYF TGCGCCAGCAGACCGGGACAGGGCTACGAGCAGTACTTC
NA NA TRBJ2-7 TRBV6-5 CAGGETGTAYEQYF TGTGCCGGCGGGGAGACAGGGACGGCCTACGAGCAGTACTTC
NA NA TRBJ2-5 TRBV11-3 CASSSNPGGETQYF TGTGCCAGCAGCTCGAACCCAGGGGGGGAGACCCAGTACTTC
NA NA TRBJ2-1 TRBV7-7 CASSLGPRELHEQFF TGTGCCAGCAGCTTAGGGCCCAGGGAATTGCATGAGCAGTTCTTC
NA NA TRBJ2-5 TRBV5-1 CASSFREIQETQYF TGCGCCAGCAGCTTTCGGGAAATCCAAGAGACCCAGTACTTC
NA NA TRBJ2-2 TRBV12-5 CASGLYQGGTGELFF TGTGCTAGTGGTCTTTATCAGGGGGGCACCGGGGAGCTGTTTTTT
NA NA TRBJ2-7 TRBV6-5 CASTSQGPYEQYF TGTGCCAGCACGTCACAGGGCCCCTACGAGCAGTACTTC
NA TRBD2 TRBJ2-5 TRBV3-1/TRBV3-2 CASSQAPTSGRAGTQYF TGTGCCAGCAGCCAAGCCCCGACTAGCGGGAGAGCCGGGACCCAGTACTTC
few TRBD1 TRBJ1-2 TRBV3-1/TRBV3-2 CASSHLTGRYGYTF TGTGCCAGCAGCCACCTGACAGGGAGGTATGGCTACACCTTC
NA TRBD2 TRBJ2-5 TRBV30 CAWSSPTSGEQETQYF TGTGCCTGGAGTTCCCCGACTAGCGGGGAACAAGAGACCCAGTACTTC
few TRBD2 TRBJ2-7 TRBV10-1 CASPPGGEGRFHEQYF TGCGCCAGCCCCCCGGGGGGAGAAGGCAGGTTCCACGAGCAGTACTTC
NA TRBD1 TRBJ2-1 TRBV28 CASSALDRGSYNEQFF TGTGCCAGCAGTGCCCTAGACAGGGGGTCCTACAATGAGCAGTTCTTC